This TCR beta chain was identified in a study of identical twins. This CDR3 spans 17 amino acids. The trim removed 5 bases at V and 1 base at J, leaving 9 bases unmatched. This clonotype was picked up many times. One entry per CDR3 protein results from TCRdb running MiXCR on the 5' RACE reads. The sample consists of under 1 million distinct CDR3 sequences, around 12% of them appearing once. These data were likewise used in another study, on yellow fever vaccine responses in identical twins.

This rearrangement joins TRBV12-3 or TRBV12-4 to TRBJ2-2; TRBD2 aligns across 8 bases. Material: PBMCs. The receptor was isolated from a woman aged 18-29 years in good health. The CDR3 loop reads CASSGHPGGMNTGELFF. CDR3 coding DNA: TGTGCCAGCAGTGGGCACCCGGGGGGGATGAACACCGGGGAGCTGTTTTTT.